This entry lists 19 T cell receptor beta chains sequenced from one sample in a study of T cell repertoires in cytomegalovirus infection. Each CDR3 protein is one row after TCRdb ran MiXCR on the reads. The repertoire includes 200,000 or so distinct CDR3 sequences, roughly 19% of them detected once, and less than 3% sits in the top ten. The sample comprised PBMCs. The receptors here all came from a human donor in good health (CMV status not recorded). Some clones in this sample may be carry-over from other donors' samples.

This clonotype showed up many times. V gene TRBV7-2 combines with J gene TRBJ1-1; D might be TRBD1 (5 bases). The length of the CDR3 is 17 residues. In germline, CDR1 is SGHTA, CDR2 FQGNSA. The V end was cut by 4 bases, the J end by 1 base, with 19 bases between. The CDR3 nucleotides read TGTGCCAGCAGCTCCTGGGGCTCAGGGTTCAAGAACACTGAAGCTTTCTTT. Translated, it gives CASSSWGSGFKNTEAFF.

This sequence joins TRBV3-1 and TRBJ1-1; D is perhaps TRBD1 (6 bases). Germline CDR1 and CDR2: LGHDT and YNNKEL (reference sequence). CDR3 length: 16 residues. Trimming shortened V by 6 bases and J by 0 bases, and 17 bases separated the two germline ends. CDR3 loop: CASRLRGGGVNTEAFF. CDR3 in DNA: TGTGCCAGCAGATTAAGGGGGGGCGGCGTGAACACTGAAGCTTTCTTT.

This clonotype was recorded at least ten times. The chain combines TRBV12-3 or TRBV12-4 with TRBJ1-3; a weak D match, TRBD1 (5 bases). Trimming took off 7 bases at V and 1 base at J, with 29 bases between the two ends. CDR3 length equals 20 residues. CDR3 coding DNA: TGTGCCAGCACCCTAGGAAGGTTGACCGGGACTCAGCGGTCTGGAAACACCATATATTTT. It is translated as CASTLGRLTGTQRSGNTIYF.

This clonotype occurred many times. The chain couples TRBV7-9 to TRBJ2-6, with a possible D match to TRBD1 (6 bases). V was pared by 4 bases and J by 0 bases, with 16 bases between. This CDR3 comprises 18 residues. The germline gives CDR1 SEHNR, CDR2 FQNEAQ (reference sequence). In DNA, the CDR3 is TGTGCCAGCAGCTCGAACAGGGAATTCAACTCTGGGGCCAACGTCCTGACTTTC. Its translation: CASSSNREFNSGANVLTF.

Remarks on this clonotype: This may be a read error, as it is one base from a much larger clone. The chain couples TRBV4-3 to TRBJ2-2; D is perhaps TRBD1 or TRBD2 (6 bases each). This CDR3 region has 17 residues. V lost 0 bases, J lost 10 bases, and 21 bases lay in between. Germline V gives CDR1 LGHNA, CDR2 YSLEER. CDR3 sequence reads: CASSQDLGGLPPLELFF. CDR3 DNA sequence: TGCGCCAGCAGCCAAGATCTAGGGGGGCTACCACCCCTGGAGCTGTTTTTT.

The chain recombines TRBV5-1 with TRBJ2-1, with D possibly matching TRBD2 (6 bases). The germline V gene has CDR1 SGHRS and CDR2 YFSETQ. The CDR3 has 14 residues. V was trimmed by 2 bases and J by 7 bases, leaving 13 bases between them. The CDR3 DNA reads as TGCGCCAGCAGCTTTAGCGGTGGAGGGAATGAGCAGTTCTTC. Its translation: CASSFSGGGNEQFF.

The chain recombines TRBV7-9 with TRBJ2-7, with D possibly being TRBD1 (5 bases). Trimming cost V 5 bases and J 5 bases, with 10 bases left between them. Per germline, CDR1 SEHNR and CDR2 FQNEAQ (reference sequence). This CDR3 contains 12 residues. This chain's CDR3 is CASSMTVDEQYF. In nucleotides, the CDR3 is TGTGCCAGCAGCATGACAGTCGACGAGCAGTACTTC.

The chain carries TRBV7-3 and TRBJ2-1; TRBD1 is a possible D gene (6 bases). CDR1 and CDR2 from the germline V gene are SGHTA and FQGTGA. V dropped 4 bases and J dropped 6 bases, with 13 bases sitting between them. The CDR3 has 14 residues. CDR3 region: CASSSRLQGNEQFF. CDR3 sequence (DNA): TGTGCCAGCAGCTCCCGACTACAGGGCAATGAGCAGTTCTTC. Looking up the rest from reference TRBV7-3 and TRBJ2-1 gives the full variable domain: GAGVSQTPSNKVTEKGKYVELRCDPISGHTALYWYRQSLGQGPEFLIYFQGTGAADDSGLPNDRFFAVRPEGSVSTLKIQRTERGDSAVYLCASSSRLQGNEQFFGPGTRLTVL.

This clonotype has a count of ten or more. The CDR3 loop reads CASSRDTGTPYNEQFF. The CDR3 DNA reads TGTGCCAGTAGTAGGGACACGGGGACCCCCTACAATGAGCAGTTCTTC. This chain joins TRBV19 and TRBJ2-1, with D maybe TRBD1 (6 bases). Trimming shortened V by 4 bases and J by 2 bases, and 15 bases separated the two germline ends. The CDR3 is made up of 16 amino acids. Germline CDR1 is LNHDA and CDR2 is SQIVND (reference sequence).

This clonotype was seen only a few times. V gene TRBV5-1 combines with J gene TRBJ1-5; D gene ambiguous. The V gene's germline CDR1 is SGHRS and CDR2 YFSETQ. Trimming shortened V by 1 base and J by 1 base, and 9 bases separated the two germline ends. The CDR3 has 15 residues. The CDR3 here is CASSLYGRSNQPQHF. In DNA, the CDR3 is TGCGCCAGCAGCTTGTACGGCAGGAGCAATCAGCCCCAGCATTTT.

This clonotype appeared a single time. J is TRBJ1-5 and V is TRBV20-1, with a weak D call TRBD1 (6 bases). The CDR3 spans 14 residues. The germline V and J ends were trimmed by 1 base and 5 bases, with 12 bases remaining between them. Per the germline V gene, CDR1 is DFQATT and CDR2 is SNEGSKA (reference sequence). Written as DNA, the CDR3 is TGCAGTGCTAGAGCAGGGACAAAGGATCAGCCCCAGCATTTT. This gives the protein CSARAGTKDQPQHF.

The J gene is TRBJ1-2, the V gene TRBV4-1; D gene unclear. Germline V CDR1 and CDR2: MGHRA, YSYEKL. Trimming left V 0 bases short and J 2 bases short, with 10 bases between. CDR3 length equals 15 residues. This chain's CDR3 is CASSQELTPNYGYTF. The CDR3 nucleotides read TGCGCCAGCAGCCAAGAACTGACCCCGAACTATGGCTACACCTTC.

This clonotype was seen more than once but under ten times. This chain connects TRBV11-2 to TRBJ1-2; D not resolved. Per germline, CDR1 SGHAT and CDR2 FQNNGV. V lost 1 base and J lost 4, with 16 bases in between. CDR3 length equals 16 residues. The CDR3 sequence: CASSLGSGRVGYGYTF. CDR3 nucleotide sequence: TGTGCCAGCAGCTTAGGTTCCGGGAGGGTTGGCTATGGCTACACCTTC.

In its sample, this clonotype was seen a few times. The chain joins TRBV7-2 to TRBJ2-1, with D uncertain. V gave up 3 bases and J gave up 5 bases, with 11 bases separating them. There are 14 residues in the CDR3. CDR1 is SGHTA and CDR2 is FQGNSA in the germline V gene. The CDR3 spells CASSFSLYDNEQFF. As DNA, the CDR3 is TGTGCCAGCAGCTTTTCTCTGTATGACAATGAGCAGTTCTTC.

For this clonotype: A much larger clone differs by one base, so this may be a read error. Here the CDR3 DNA reads TGTGCCAGTAGTTCGACTAGCGCGGGTGAGCAGTACTTC. This codes for CASSSTSAGEQYF. This chain joins TRBV19 and TRBJ2-1; 8 bases map to TRBD2. The end of the DNA fits TRBJ2-7 better, so the J call may be wrong. Germline V gene lookup returns CDR1 LNHDA and CDR2 SQIVND (reference sequence). This CDR3 is 13 amino acids long.

This clonotype came up a few times. The chain combines TRBV6-1 with TRBJ1-5; unclear D gene. This CDR3 region has 13 residues. CDR1 and CDR2 (germline): MNHNS, SASEGT. V lost 3 bases and J 5 bases, leaving 8 bases between the germline ends. The CDR3 reads CASSDRRDQPQHF. In DNA form, the CDR3 reads TGTGCCAGCAGTGACCGACGAGATCAGCCCCAGCATTTT.

This clonotype was counted many times. The rearrangement links TRBV7-2 to TRBJ1-5, with a possible D match to TRBD1 (5 bases). Germline CDR1 SGHTA, CDR2 FQGNSA. V was pared by 1 base and J by 4 bases, with 11 bases between. The CDR3 length is 15 residues. The DNA of the CDR3 is TGTGCCAGCAGCTTAGGGGGACGGACAAATCAGCCCCAGCATTTT. Translated, it gives CASSLGGRTNQPQHF.

Only a few counts were recorded for this clonotype. This chain uses TRBV19 with TRBJ2-1, with 9 positions matching TRBD1. V lost 6 bases and J lost 1; bases outside the gene matches: 22. Germline values: CDR1 LNHDA, CDR2 SQIVND (reference sequence). This CDR3 spans 21 amino acids. CDR3 loop: CASSPHRTGDGAGRSYNEQFF. The CDR3 region has the DNA TGTGCCAGTAGCCCACACCGGACAGGGGATGGAGCGGGACGATCCTACAATGAGCAGTTCTTC. Using reference TRBV19 and TRBJ2-1 for the parts outside the CDR3, the full variable domain is DGGITQSPKYLFRKEGQNVTLSCEQNLNHDAMYWYRQDPGQGLRLIYYSQIVNDFQKGDIAEGYSVSREKKESFPLTVTSAQKNPTAFYLCASSPHRTGDGAGRSYNEQFFGPGTRLTVL.

The chain carries TRBV6-2 or TRBV6-3 and TRBJ2-5, with 13 positions matching TRBD2. The germline gives CDR1 MNHEY, CDR2 SVGEGT. CDR3 length: 15 residues. J was trimmed by 5 bases and V by 5 bases; bases with no gene match: 5. CDR3 DNA sequence: TGTGCCAGCAGTGGCGGACTAGCGGGAGTGGAGACCCAGTACTTC. Translating it yields CASSGGLAGVETQYF.